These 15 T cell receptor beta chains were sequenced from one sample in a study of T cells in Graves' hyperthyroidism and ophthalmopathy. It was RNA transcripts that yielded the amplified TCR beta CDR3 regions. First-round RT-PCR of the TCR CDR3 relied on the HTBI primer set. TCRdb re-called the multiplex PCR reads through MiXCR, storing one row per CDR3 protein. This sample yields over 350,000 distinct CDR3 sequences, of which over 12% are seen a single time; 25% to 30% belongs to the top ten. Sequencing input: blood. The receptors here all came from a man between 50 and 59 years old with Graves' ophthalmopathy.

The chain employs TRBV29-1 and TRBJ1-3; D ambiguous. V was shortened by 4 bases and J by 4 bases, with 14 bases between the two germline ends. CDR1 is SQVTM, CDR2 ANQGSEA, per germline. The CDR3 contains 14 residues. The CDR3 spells CSVVGPTYGNTIYF. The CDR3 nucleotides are TGCAGCGTTGTGGGCCCTACCTACGGAAACACCATATATTTT.

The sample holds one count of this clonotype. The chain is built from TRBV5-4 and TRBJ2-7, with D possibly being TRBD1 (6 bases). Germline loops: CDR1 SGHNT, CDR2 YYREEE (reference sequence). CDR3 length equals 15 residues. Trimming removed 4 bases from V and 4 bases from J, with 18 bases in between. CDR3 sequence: CASSTGQNSEYEQYF. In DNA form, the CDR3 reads TGTGCCAGCAGCACCGGACAGAATTCAGAATACGAGCAGTACTTC.

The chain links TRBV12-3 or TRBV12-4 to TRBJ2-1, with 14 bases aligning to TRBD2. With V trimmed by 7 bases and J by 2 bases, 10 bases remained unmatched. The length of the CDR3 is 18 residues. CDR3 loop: CASTPGLAGAGPYNEQFF. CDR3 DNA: TGTGCCAGCACCCCGGGACTAGCGGGAGCTGGCCCCTACAATGAGCAGTTCTTC.

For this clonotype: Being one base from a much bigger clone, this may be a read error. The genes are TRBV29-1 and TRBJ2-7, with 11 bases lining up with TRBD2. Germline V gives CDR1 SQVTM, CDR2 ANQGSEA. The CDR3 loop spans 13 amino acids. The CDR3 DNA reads TGCAACGTAGGGACTAGCGGAAGCTACGAGCAGTACTTC. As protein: CNVGTSGSYEQYF.

The CDR3 region has the DNA TGTGCCACCAGTGACCCGACAGGGTCCGGGAATGAGCAGTTCTTC. Protein sequence: CATSDPTGSGNEQFF. This chain uses TRBV24-1 with TRBJ2-1; 7 bases align to TRBD1. V was pared by 4 bases and J by 7 bases, with 9 bases of the junction left unmatched. Germline V gene sequence: CDR1 KGHDR, CDR2 SFDVKD. This CDR3 contains 15 residues.

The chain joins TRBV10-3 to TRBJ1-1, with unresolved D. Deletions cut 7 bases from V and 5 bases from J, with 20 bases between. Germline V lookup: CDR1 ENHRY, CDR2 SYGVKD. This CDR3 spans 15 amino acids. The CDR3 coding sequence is TGTGCCATCAAAGACGGTTCAACTTTAAGGACTGAAGCTTTCTTT. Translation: CAIKDGSTLRTEAFF.

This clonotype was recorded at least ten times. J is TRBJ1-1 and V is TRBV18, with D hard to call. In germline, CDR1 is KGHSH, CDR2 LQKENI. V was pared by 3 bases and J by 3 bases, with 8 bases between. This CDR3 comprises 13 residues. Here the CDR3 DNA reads TGTGCCAGCTCACCCATGAGGGACACTGAAGCTTTCTTT. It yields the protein CASSPMRDTEAFF.

Here the CDR3 DNA reads TGTGCCAGCAGTTTCCCGACTAGTCCAGGTACGCAGTATTTT. Translated, it gives CASSFPTSPGTQYF. V gene TRBV28 combines with J gene TRBJ2-3, with a possible D match to TRBD2 (6 bases). From germline, CDR1 is MDHEN and CDR2 SYDVKM. The CDR3 spans 14 residues. The V end lost 3 bases, the J end lost 8 bases, and 15 bases lay between the germline ends.

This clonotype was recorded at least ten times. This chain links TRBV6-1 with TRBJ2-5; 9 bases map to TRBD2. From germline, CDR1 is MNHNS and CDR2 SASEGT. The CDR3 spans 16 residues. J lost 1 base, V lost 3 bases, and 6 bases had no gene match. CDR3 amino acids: CASSELAGGPQETQYF. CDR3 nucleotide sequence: TGTGCCAGCAGTGAGTTGGCGGGAGGGCCCCAAGAGACCCAGTACTTC.

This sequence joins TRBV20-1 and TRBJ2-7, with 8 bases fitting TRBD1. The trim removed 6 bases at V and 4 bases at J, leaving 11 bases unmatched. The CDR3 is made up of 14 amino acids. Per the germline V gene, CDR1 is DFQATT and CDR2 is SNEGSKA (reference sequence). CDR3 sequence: CSATRTGYRYEQYF. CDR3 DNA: TGCAGTGCCACCCGGACAGGGTATAGGTACGAGCAGTACTTC.

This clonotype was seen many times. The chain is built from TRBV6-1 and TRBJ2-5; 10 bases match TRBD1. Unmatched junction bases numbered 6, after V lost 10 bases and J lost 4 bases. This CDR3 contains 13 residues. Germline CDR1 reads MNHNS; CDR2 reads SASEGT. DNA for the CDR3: TGTGCCACCGATAGGGACAGGGGAGAGACCCAGTACTTC. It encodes CATDRDRGETQYF.

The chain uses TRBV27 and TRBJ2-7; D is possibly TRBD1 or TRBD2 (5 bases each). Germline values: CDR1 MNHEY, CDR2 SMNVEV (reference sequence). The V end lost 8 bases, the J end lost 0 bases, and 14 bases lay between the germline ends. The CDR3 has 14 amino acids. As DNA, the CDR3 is TGTGCCAGCGGGGACCTAGGGAACTCCTACGAGCAGTACTTC. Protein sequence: CASGDLGNSYEQYF.

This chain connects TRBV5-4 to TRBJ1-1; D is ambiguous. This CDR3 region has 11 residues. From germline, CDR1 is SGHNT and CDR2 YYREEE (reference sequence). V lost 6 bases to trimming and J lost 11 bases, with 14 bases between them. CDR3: CASIDPTVAFF. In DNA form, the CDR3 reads TGTGCCAGCATCGACCCTACGGTGGCTTTCTTT.

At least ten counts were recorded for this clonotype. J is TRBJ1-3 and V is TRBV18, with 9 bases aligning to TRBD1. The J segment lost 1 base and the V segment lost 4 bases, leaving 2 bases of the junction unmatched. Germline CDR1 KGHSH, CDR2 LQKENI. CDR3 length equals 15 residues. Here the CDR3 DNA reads TGTGCCAGCTCACAGGACAGGGGATCTGGAAACACCATATATTTT. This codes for CASSQDRGSGNTIYF.

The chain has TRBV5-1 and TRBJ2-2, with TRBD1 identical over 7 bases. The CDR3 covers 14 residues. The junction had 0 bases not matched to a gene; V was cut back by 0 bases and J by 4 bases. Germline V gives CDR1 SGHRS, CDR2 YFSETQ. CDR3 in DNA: TGCGCCAGCAGCTTGGGACAGGGCACCGGGGAGCTGTTTTTT. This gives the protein CASSLGQGTGELFF.